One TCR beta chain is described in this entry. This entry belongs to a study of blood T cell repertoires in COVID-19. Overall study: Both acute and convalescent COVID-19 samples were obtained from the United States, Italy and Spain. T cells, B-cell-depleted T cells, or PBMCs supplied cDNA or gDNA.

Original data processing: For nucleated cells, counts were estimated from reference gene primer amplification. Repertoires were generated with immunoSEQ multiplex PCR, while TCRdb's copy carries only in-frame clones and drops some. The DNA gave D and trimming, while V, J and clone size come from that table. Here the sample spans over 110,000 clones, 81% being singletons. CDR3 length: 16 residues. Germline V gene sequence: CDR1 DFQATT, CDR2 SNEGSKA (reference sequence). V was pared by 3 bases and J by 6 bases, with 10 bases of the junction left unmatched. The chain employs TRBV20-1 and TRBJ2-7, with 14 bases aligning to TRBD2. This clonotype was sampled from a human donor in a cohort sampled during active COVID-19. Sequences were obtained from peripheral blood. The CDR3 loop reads CSASQGLAGVRAEQYF. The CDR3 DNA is TGCAGTGCTAGTCAGGGACTAGCGGGAGTTCGTGCCGAGCAGTACTTC.